This T cell receptor beta chain derives from a study of cytotoxic CD8 clonotypes in ibrutinib-treated CLL. Study summary: Included were about a dozen relapsed/refractory and 15 treatment-naive patients, of whom approximately 17 were IGHV unmutated.

The table lists this clone with a few counts. The antigen is not known. TCRdb's table, derived via immunoSEQ multiplex PCR, lists solely in-frame clones and lacks some. The sample includes 250,000 to 350,000 clones, roughly four fifths of them seen just once. Study-wide results and caveats: Clonotypes that were public were uncommon, and they contracted or stayed stable on treatment. Baseline clonality was higher than in age-matched healthy donors and moved in step with circulating CD8+ T-cell counts.

CDR1 is SGDLS and CDR2 is YYNGEE in the germline V gene. CDR3 length equals 11 residues. Trimming pared 3 bases from V and 5 bases from J, leaving 5 bases between. Specimen: PBMCs, collected at disease progression, from a patient treated with ibrutinib. The TCR was taken from a human donor with chronic lymphocytic leukemia. The genes are TRBV9 and TRBJ1-2; no clear D. The CDR3 DNA reads TGTGCCAGCAGCGCCGTTTATGGCTACACCTTC. Translated, it gives CASSAVYGYTF. The full variable domain, rest sourced from reference TRBV9 and TRBJ1-2, is DSGVTQTPKHLITATGQRVTLRCSPRSGDLSVYWYQQSLDQGLQFLIQYYNGEERAKGNILERFSAQQFPDLHSELNLSSLELGDSALYFCASSAVYGYTFGSGTRLTVV.